This T cell receptor beta chain was recorded in a study of cytomegalovirus exposure and HLA in healthy donors. Study-level results: Reported findings show TCR beta sequences accurately forecast HLA-A and HLA-B alleles in most subjects.

In the case of this clone: The target antigen is unknown.

PCR amplification relied on 60 Vbeta primers (plus 13 Jbeta primers). Authors' methods: About 12 million shared chains were among the approximately 80 million unique TCR beta chains that a later analysis counted. Clones were sequenced by immunoSEQ multiplex PCR, and TCRdb holds only the in-frame ones, with some missing. V and J calls and clone size are given by that table; D and trimming were obtained from the DNA. This table has fewer than 110,000 clones, 82% appearing once. The V and J ends lost 4 bases and 1 base, in that order; junction bases with no gene match: 3. The CDR3 contains 14 residues. CDR1 is LNHDA and CDR2 is SQIVND in the germline V gene (reference sequence).

This receptor was identified in a man in his thirties or forties in good health and CMV-seropositive. Sequencing used PBMCs. V and J are TRBV19 and TRBJ1-1; 7 bases are shared with TRBD1. The chain's CDR3 is CASSRGTANTEAFF. The CDR3 DNA reads TGTGCCAGTAGTAGGGGGACAGCGAACACTGAAGCTTTCTTT.